What follows are 27 T cell receptor beta chains derived from one specimen sequenced in a study of metastatic and nonmetastatic thyroid tumors. Using MiXCR, TCRdb reanalyzed the PCR reads. The sample lists about 28,000 clones, around 15% occurring once. Among the patients, none had received any treatment before thyroid surgery. Source material: blood. These receptors were taken from a female donor with papillary thyroid cancer or a benign thyroid nodule (not recorded which). Some clones in this sample may be carry-over from other donors' samples.

This clone was seen ten or more times. The sample has other DNA sequences that encode this CDR3 too. The chain combines TRBV5-1 with TRBJ1-4; 10 positions match TRBD1. Per the germline V gene, CDR1 is SGHRS and CDR2 is YFSETQ. The CDR3 runs to 17 residues. J was trimmed by 4 bases and V by 4 bases; bases with no gene match: 10. The CDR3 is CASSPTGGGWVNEKLFF. The CDR3 bases are TGCGCCAGCAGCCCGACAGGGGGCGGATGGGTTAATGAAAAACTGTTTTTT.

At least ten counts were recorded for this clone. The gene calls are TRBV7-8 and TRBJ2-1; either TRBD1 or TRBD2 may supply D (5 bases each). The germline V gene encodes CDR1 SGHVS and CDR2 FQNEAQ. The CDR3 loop spans 14 amino acids. V shed 3 bases and J shed 10 bases, with 16 bases lying between them. The CDR3 sequence is CASSLFGTPGEQFF. The CDR3 DNA reads as TGTGCCAGCAGCTTGTTCGGGACGCCCGGCGAGCAGTTCTTC.

This clone was seen many times. This CDR3 reads CASGGNTGELFF. CDR3 DNA sequence: TGTGCCAGCGGCGGGAACACCGGGGAGCTGTTTTTT. V gene TRBV11-3 combines with J gene TRBJ2-2; D is unclear. This CDR3 is 12 amino acids long. Germline CDR1 and CDR2: SGHNT and YENEEA. V gave up 8 bases and J gave up 1 base, with 5 bases separating them.

This clone was recorded at least ten times. The rearrangement uses TRBV11-2 and TRBJ2-1, with D unclear. Germline V gives CDR1 SGHAT, CDR2 FQNNGV. This CDR3 has 14 residues. V was clipped by 5 bases and J by 12 bases, with 20 bases between them. The CDR3 DNA reads as TGTGCCAGCAGCCCCCTGCAGAACTACGACGGGCAGTTCTTC. Its protein product is CASSPLQNYDGQFF.

This clone was detected many times. The chain uses TRBV20-1 and TRBJ1-1, with D maybe TRBD1 (5 bases). This CDR3 has 12 amino acids. Germline values: CDR1 DFQATT, CDR2 SNEGSKA (reference sequence). This CDR3 is CNIQELNTEAFF. The DNA for the CDR3 is TGCAACATACAGGAACTGAACACTGAAGCTTTCTTT.

As concerns this clone: Just one base apart from a much larger clone, this may be a read error. The chain has TRBV11-2 and TRBJ2-1, with TRBD1 matching over 9 bases. Trimming removed 5 bases from V and 4 bases from J; junction bases left unmatched: 12. The CDR3 length is 17 residues. CDR1 and CDR2 (germline): SGHAT, FQNNGV. CDR3 DNA sequence: TGTGCCAGCAGCAAATTATCCTCCGGGACAGGGTACAATGAGCAGTTCTTC. Residues: CASSKLSSGTGYNEQFF.

This clone is medium-sized (0.01 to 0.1%). This sequence joins TRBV24-1 and TRBJ2-7; 10 nucleotides align to TRBD2. This CDR3 region has 15 residues. With 3 bases clipped from V and 4 bases from J, the junction kept 5 bases outside the gene matches. Germline V gene lookup returns CDR1 KGHDR and CDR2 SFDVKD. The CDR3: CATSDQASGRYEQYF. The DNA for the CDR3 is TGTGCCACCAGTGATCAGGCTAGCGGGAGATACGAGCAGTACTTC.

This clone was picked up many times. The chain carries TRBV2 and TRBJ1-2, with 9 bases that match TRBD1. CDR3 length: 14 amino acids. From germline, CDR1 is SNHLY and CDR2 FYNNEI. The trim removed 4 bases at V and 8 bases at J, leaving 8 bases unmatched. Written as DNA, the CDR3 is TGTGCCAGCAGTGTATCGGGACAGGGTATCGGCTACACCTTC. This gives the protein CASSVSGQGIGYTF.

By sample fraction, this clone is medium-sized (0.01 to 0.1%). This rearrangement joins TRBV12-3 or TRBV12-4 to TRBJ2-2; 12 bases align to TRBD2. With 6 bases clipped from V and 1 base from J, the junction kept 0 bases outside the gene matches. There are 15 residues in the CDR3. The CDR3 sequence is CASRLAGGNTGELFF. CDR3 sequence (DNA): TGTGCCAGCAGACTAGCGGGAGGGAACACCGGGGAGCTGTTTTTT.

As to this clone: This could be a read error, since a much larger clone is one nucleotide away. This chain uses TRBV9 with TRBJ2-5; D possibly corresponds to TRBD1 (7 bases). There are 15 residues in the CDR3. Trimming took off 0 bases at V and 3 bases at J, with 12 bases between the two ends. Looked up from germline, CDR1 is SGDLS and CDR2 is YYNGEE. CDR3 in DNA: TGTGCCAGCAGCGTAGTTGGAGGGACAGAAGAGACCCAGTACTTC. Translation: CASSVVGGTEETQYF.

This sequence joins TRBV10-2 and TRBJ1-2, with unresolved D. Germline V gene lookup returns CDR1 WSHSY and CDR2 SAAADI. The CDR3 sequence is 13 residues long. V dropped 4 bases and J dropped 5 bases, with 11 bases sitting between them. For the CDR3, the DNA is TGCGCCAGCAGTGGTGGGGTACAGTATGGCTACACCTTC. Amino acids: CASSGGVQYGYTF.

In its sample, this clone ranks as medium-sized. The chain employs TRBV12-3 or TRBV12-4 and TRBJ1-5; D ambiguous. V dropped 6 bases and J dropped 1 base, with 10 bases sitting between them. CDR3 size: 14 residues. The DNA of the CDR3 is TGTGCCAGCAGCCCTGGGCCCAGCAATCAGCCCCAGCATTTT. Its translation is CASSPGPSNQPQHF.

This clone showed up many times. CDR3 sequence: CASSLGQTDTQYF. The CDR3 coding sequence is TGTGCCAGCAGTTTAGGCCAGACAGATACGCAGTATTTT. This rearrangement joins TRBV28 to TRBJ2-3; D remains ambiguous. The V gene's germline CDR1 is MDHEN and CDR2 SYDVKM. The CDR3 runs 13 residues. Trimming removed 2 bases from V and 3 bases from J, with 6 bases in between.

This clone was seen only a few times. The chain links TRBV28 to TRBJ1-1; D call uncertain. CDR1 and CDR2 (germline): MDHEN, SYDVKM. V lost 8 bases and J 2 bases, leaving 12 bases between the germline ends. The CDR3 loop spans 13 amino acids. CDR3 DNA: TGTGCCAGCGTGATGTCCAGTAACACTGAAGCTTTCTTT. Translating gives CASVMSSNTEAFF. Complete variable domain (other parts from reference TRBV28 and TRBJ1-1): DVKVTQSSRYLVKRTGEKVFLECVQDMDHENMFWYRQDPGLGLRLIYFSYDVKMKEKGDIPEGYSVSREKKERFSLILESASTNQTSMYLCASVMSSNTEAFFGQGTRLTVV.

The rearrangement links TRBV4-1 to TRBJ1-4, with TRBD1 identical over 11 bases. The CDR3 has 15 residues. CDR1 is MGHRA, CDR2 YSYEKL, per germline. V gave up 1 base and J gave up 8 bases; unmatched junction bases: 3. The CDR3 reads CASSQGTGGREKLFF. Written as DNA, the CDR3 is TGCGCCAGCAGCCAAGGGACAGGGGGCAGAGAAAAACTGTTTTTT.

This clone came up many times. The chain carries TRBV19 and TRBJ2-2, with D unresolved. The length of the CDR3 is 13 residues. V was pared by 1 base and J by 6 bases, with 6 bases between. From germline, CDR1 is LNHDA and CDR2 SQIVND (reference sequence). CDR3: CASSIALAGELFF. In DNA form, the CDR3 reads TGTGCCAGTAGTATAGCTTTGGCCGGGGAGCTGTTTTTT.

Relative to its sample, this clone is medium-sized. J is TRBJ1-3 and V is TRBV6-1; 9 positions agree with TRBD1. The CDR3 extends over 15 amino acids. The germline V gene encodes CDR1 MNHNS and CDR2 SASEGT. The trim removed 8 bases at V and 4 bases at J, leaving 9 bases unmatched. The CDR3 protein is CASGQGTAPGNTIYF. CDR3 DNA sequence: TGTGCCAGCGGACAGGGGACGGCTCCCGGAAACACCATATATTTT.

This clone was observed at least ten times. The chain uses TRBV5-1 and TRBJ1-3; TRBD1 is a possible D gene (5 bases). This CDR3 has 14 amino acids. V was trimmed by 0 bases and J by 9 bases, leaving 13 bases between them. The germline CDR1 and CDR2 sequences are SGHRS and YFSETQ. CDR3 protein: CASSLAIGEGTIYF. The CDR3 region has the DNA TGCGCCAGCAGCTTGGCCATAGGGGAGGGCACCATATATTTT.

Relative to its sample, this clone is medium-sized. This rearrangement joins TRBV2 to TRBJ2-5; no clear D. Trimming stripped 7 bases from V and 2 bases from J, with 8 bases between. CDR3 length: 12 amino acids. Germline CDR1 is SNHLY and CDR2 is FYNNEI. The CDR3 DNA follows: TGTGCCAGCACGTCAGCACAAGAGACCCAGTACTTC. Residues: CASTSAQETQYF.

The chain couples TRBV6-1 to TRBJ2-1, with D perhaps matching TRBD2 (6 bases). V lost 8 bases and J lost 0, with 11 bases in between. The V gene's germline CDR1 is MNHNS and CDR2 SASEGT. The CDR3 spans 14 residues. The CDR3 DNA is TGTGCCAGCCGTGGAGGGGACTCCTACAATGAGCAGTTCTTC. Its protein is CASRGGDSYNEQFF.

The chain recombines TRBV30 with TRBJ1-1; tentative D call: TRBD1 (5 bases). Germline CDR1 GTSNPN, CDR2 SVGIG (reference sequence). This CDR3 spans 11 amino acids. CDR3 in DNA: TGTGCATCCTGGGGGGGCACTGAAGCTTTCTTT. Translated: CASWGGTEAFF.

V gene TRBV5-1 combines with J gene TRBJ2-4; 16 nucleotides align to TRBD2. This CDR3 spans 20 amino acids. J gave up 0 bases and V 0 bases, and 6 bases lay outside the gene matches. Germline V gene lookup returns CDR1 SGHRS and CDR2 YFSETQ. CDR3 amino acids: CASSLEGLAGGPLAKNIQYF. The CDR3 nucleotides read TGCGCCAGCAGCTTGGAGGGACTAGCGGGAGGGCCACTAGCCAAAAACATTCAGTACTTC. Complete variable domain (other parts from reference TRBV5-1 and TRBJ2-4): KAGVTQTPRYLIKTRGQQVTLSCSPISGHRSVSWYQQTPGQGLQFLFEYFSETQRNKGNFPGRFSGRQFSNSRSEMNVSTLELGDSALYLCASSLEGLAGGPLAKNIQYFGAGTRLSVL.

This clone occurred many times. The chain uses TRBV15 and TRBJ2-3, with D uncertain. Germline CDR1 is LNHNV and CDR2 is YYDKDF (reference sequence). The CDR3 length is 15 residues. Trimming shortened V by 6 bases and J by 4 bases, and 17 bases separated the two germline ends. Here the CDR3 reads CATSLQTMMADTQYF. The CDR3 nucleotides are TGTGCCACCAGTCTGCAGACAATGATGGCAGATACGCAGTATTTT.

This clone was detected a few times. The DNA of the CDR3 is TGCGCCAGCAGTGAGTCTACTGAAAAACTGTTTTTT. It is translated as CASSESTEKLFF. This chain links TRBV10-2 with TRBJ1-4; D call uncertain. CDR3 size: 12 residues. V lost 0 bases and J lost 7, with 3 bases in between. The germline CDR1 and CDR2 sequences are WSHSY and SAAADI.

This clone was found many times. This chain links TRBV20-1 with TRBJ2-1; 10 bases are a match to TRBD2. J gave up 2 bases and V 1 base, and 2 bases lay outside the gene matches. The germline CDR1 and CDR2 sequences are DFQATT and SNEGSKA (reference sequence). The CDR3 runs 15 residues. The CDR3 sequence: CSARGAGGPYNEQFF. The CDR3 DNA sequence: TGCAGTGCTAGAGGAGCGGGGGGGCCCTACAATGAGCAGTTCTTC.

The chain couples TRBV12-3 or TRBV12-4 to TRBJ2-3; possible D gene TRBD2, 7 bases. The CDR3 contains 14 residues. The V end was cut by 6 bases, the J end by 2 bases, with 12 bases between. In DNA form, the CDR3 reads TGTGCCAGCAGCCGGGGGGCCTTCACAGATACGCAGTATTTT. Its translation: CASSRGAFTDTQYF.

The chain links TRBV3-1 to TRBJ2-3, with 9 nucleotides matching TRBD2. Per germline, CDR1 LGHDT and CDR2 YNNKEL (reference sequence). The V segment lost 4 bases and the J segment 9 bases; nucleotides outside the gene matches: 5. The CDR3 contains 13 residues. The CDR3 DNA sequence: TGTGCCAGCAGCCCCCCGGGACTAGCAACGCAGTATTTT. Amino acid sequence: CASSPPGLATQYF.